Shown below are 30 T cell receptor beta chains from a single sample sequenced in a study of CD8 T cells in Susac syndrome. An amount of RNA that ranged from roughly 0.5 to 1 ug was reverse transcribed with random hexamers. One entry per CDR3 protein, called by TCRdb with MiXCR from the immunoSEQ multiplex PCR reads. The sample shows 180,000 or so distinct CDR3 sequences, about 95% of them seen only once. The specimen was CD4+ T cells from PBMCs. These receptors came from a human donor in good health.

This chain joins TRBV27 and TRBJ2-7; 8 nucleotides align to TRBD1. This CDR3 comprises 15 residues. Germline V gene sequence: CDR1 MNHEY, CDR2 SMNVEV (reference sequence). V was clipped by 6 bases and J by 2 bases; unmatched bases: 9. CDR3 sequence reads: CASRTSGTGAYEQYF. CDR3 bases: TGTGCCAGCAGGACTTCCGGGACAGGAGCCTACGAGCAGTACTTC.

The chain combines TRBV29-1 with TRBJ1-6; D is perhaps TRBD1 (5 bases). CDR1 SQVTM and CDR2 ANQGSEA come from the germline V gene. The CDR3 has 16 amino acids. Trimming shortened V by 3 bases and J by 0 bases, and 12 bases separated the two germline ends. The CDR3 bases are TGCAGCGTTGAGCAGGGCCACTCCTCCTATAATTCACCCCTCCACTTT. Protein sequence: CSVEQGHSSYNSPLHF. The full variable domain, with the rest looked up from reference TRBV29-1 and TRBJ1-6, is SAVISQKPSRDICQRGTSLTIQCQVDSQVTMMFWYRQQPGQSLTLIATANQGSEATYESGFVIDKFPISRPNLTFSTLTVSNMSPEDSSIYLCSVEQGHSSYNSPLHFGNGTRLTVT.

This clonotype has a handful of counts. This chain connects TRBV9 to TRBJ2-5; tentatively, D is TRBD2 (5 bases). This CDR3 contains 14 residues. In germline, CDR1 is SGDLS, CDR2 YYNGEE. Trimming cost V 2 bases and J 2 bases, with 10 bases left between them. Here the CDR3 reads CASSVGTRQETQYF. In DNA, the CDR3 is TGTGCCAGCAGCGTTGGAACTAGACAAGAGACCCAGTACTTC.

CDR3 sequence: CASSPETGRNQPQHF. Written as DNA, the CDR3 is TGTGCCAGCAGCCCAGAGACAGGACGCAATCAGCCCCAGCATTTT. The chain joins TRBV7-2 to TRBJ1-5; tentatively, D is TRBD1 (6 bases). The V gene lost 5 bases and the J gene lost 2 bases, with 13 bases spanning the gap. Germline CDR1 and CDR2: SGHTA and FQGNSA. The CDR3 runs 15 residues.

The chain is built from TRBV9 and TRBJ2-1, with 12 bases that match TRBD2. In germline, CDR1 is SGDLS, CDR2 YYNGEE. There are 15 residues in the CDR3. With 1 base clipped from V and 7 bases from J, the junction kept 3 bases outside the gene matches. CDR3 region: CASSVLAGGPNEQFF. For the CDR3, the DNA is TGTGCCAGCAGCGTACTAGCGGGGGGGCCAAATGAGCAGTTCTTC. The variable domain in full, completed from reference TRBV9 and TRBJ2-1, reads DSGVTQTPKHLITATGQRVTLRCSPRSGDLSVYWYQQSLDQGLQFLIQYYNGEERAKGNILERFSAQQFPDLHSELNLSSLELGDSALYFCASSVLAGGPNEQFFGPGTRLTVL.

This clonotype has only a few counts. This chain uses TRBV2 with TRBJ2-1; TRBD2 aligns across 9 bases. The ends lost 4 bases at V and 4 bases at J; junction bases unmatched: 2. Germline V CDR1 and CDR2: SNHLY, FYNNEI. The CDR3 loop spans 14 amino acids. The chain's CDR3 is CASSGTSGYNEQFF. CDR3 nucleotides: TGTGCCAGCAGTGGAACTAGCGGGTACAATGAGCAGTTCTTC. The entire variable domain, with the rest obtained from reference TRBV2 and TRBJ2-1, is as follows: EPEVTQTPSHQVTQMGQEVILRCVPISNHLYFYWYRQILGQKVEFLVSFYNNEISEKSEIFDDQFSVERPDGSNFTLKIRSTKLEDSAMYFCASSGTSGYNEQFFGPGTRLTVL.

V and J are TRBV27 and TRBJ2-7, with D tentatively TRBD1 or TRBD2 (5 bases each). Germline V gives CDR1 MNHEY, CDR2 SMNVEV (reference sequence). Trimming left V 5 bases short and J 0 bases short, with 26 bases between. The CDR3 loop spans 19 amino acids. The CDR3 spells CASSRARDISLGVSYEQYF. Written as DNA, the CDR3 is TGTGCCAGCAGTCGGGCCCGTGACATCAGCTTGGGGGTCTCCTACGAGCAGTACTTC.

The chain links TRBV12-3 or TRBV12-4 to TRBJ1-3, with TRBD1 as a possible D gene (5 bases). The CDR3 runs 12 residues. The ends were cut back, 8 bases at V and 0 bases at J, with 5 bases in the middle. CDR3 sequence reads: CASDSSGNTIYF. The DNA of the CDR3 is TGTGCCAGCGACAGCTCTGGAAACACCATATATTTT.

The CDR3 DNA follows: TGTGCCAGCAGCGACTATGGGACAGCCAGCACAGATACGCAGTATTTT. As protein: CASSDYGTASTDTQYF. V is TRBV9 and J is TRBJ2-3; 7 positions match TRBD1. The germline V gene has CDR1 SGDLS and CDR2 YYNGEE. This CDR3 is built from 16 residues. Trimming cost V 3 bases and J 0 bases; bases outside gene matches: 7. The whole variable domain, remainder taken from reference TRBV9 and TRBJ2-3, is DSGVTQTPKHLITATGQRVTLRCSPRSGDLSVYWYQQSLDQGLQFLIQYYNGEERAKGNILERFSAQQFPDLHSELNLSSLELGDSALYFCASSDYGTASTDTQYFGPGTRLTVL.

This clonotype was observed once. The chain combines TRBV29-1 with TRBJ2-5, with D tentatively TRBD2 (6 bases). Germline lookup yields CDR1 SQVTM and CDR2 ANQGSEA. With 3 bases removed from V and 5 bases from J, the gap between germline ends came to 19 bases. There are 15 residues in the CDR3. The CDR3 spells CSVDRGGLRKETQYF. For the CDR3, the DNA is TGCAGCGTTGACCGGGGAGGCTTAAGGAAGGAGACCCAGTACTTC.

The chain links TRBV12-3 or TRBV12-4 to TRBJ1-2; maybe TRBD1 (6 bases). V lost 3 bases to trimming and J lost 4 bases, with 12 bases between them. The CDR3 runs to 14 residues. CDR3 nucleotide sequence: TGTGCCAGCAGTTTGAACACAGGGAGCTATGGCTACACCTTC. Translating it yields CASSLNTGSYGYTF.

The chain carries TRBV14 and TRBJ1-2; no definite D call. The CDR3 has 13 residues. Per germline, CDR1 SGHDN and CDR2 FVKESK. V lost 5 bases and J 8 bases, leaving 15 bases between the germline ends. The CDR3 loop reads CASSAGPAPGYTF. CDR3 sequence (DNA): TGTGCCAGCAGCGCCGGCCCAGCCCCGGGCTACACCTTC.

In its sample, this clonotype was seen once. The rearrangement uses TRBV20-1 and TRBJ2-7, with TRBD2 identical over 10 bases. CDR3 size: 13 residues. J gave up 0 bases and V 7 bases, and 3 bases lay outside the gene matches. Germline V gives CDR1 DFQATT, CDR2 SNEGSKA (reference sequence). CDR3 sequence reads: CSGVAGGSYEQYF. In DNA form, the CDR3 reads TGCAGTGGAGTAGCGGGGGGCTCCTACGAGCAGTACTTC.

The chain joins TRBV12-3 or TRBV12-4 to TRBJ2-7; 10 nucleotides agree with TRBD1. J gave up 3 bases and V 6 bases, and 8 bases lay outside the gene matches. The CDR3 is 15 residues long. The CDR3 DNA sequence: TGTGCCAGCAGCCCAGGGGGGGACAGGGGCTACGAGCAGTACTTC. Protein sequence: CASSPGGDRGYEQYF.

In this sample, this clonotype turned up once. CDR3 loop: CSARIGGSRTEAFF. CDR3 nucleotide sequence: TGCAGTGCTAGAATAGGGGGAAGTCGGACTGAAGCTTTCTTT. The gene calls are TRBV20-1 and TRBJ1-1, with a possible D match to TRBD1 (6 bases). Germline CDR1 reads DFQATT; CDR2 reads SNEGSKA (reference sequence). The length of the CDR3 is 14 residues. Deletions cut 2 bases from V and 5 bases from J, with 15 bases between.

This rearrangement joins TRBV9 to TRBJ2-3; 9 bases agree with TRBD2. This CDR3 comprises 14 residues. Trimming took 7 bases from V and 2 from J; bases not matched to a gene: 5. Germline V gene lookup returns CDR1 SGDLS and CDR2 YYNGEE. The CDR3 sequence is CASQGTSLTDTQYF. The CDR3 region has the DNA TGTGCCAGCCAGGGGACTAGCCTCACAGATACGCAGTATTTT.

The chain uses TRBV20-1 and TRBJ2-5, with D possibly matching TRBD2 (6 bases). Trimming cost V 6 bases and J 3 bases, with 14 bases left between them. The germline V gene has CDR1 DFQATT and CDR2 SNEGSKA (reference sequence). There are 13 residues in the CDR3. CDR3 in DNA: TGCAGTGCCGCCCCGCCGGGGGAAGAGACCCAGTACTTC. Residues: CSAAPPGEETQYF.

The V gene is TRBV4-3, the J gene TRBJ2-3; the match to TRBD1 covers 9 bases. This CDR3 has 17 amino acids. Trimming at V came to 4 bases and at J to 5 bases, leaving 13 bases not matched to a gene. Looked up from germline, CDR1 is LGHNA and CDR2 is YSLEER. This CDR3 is CASSPLGPGQGLDTQYF. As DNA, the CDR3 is TGCGCCAGCAGCCCCCTGGGCCCGGGACAGGGTTTAGATACGCAGTATTTT.

The CDR3 spells CAISEREGPPLHF. DNA of the CDR3: TGTGCCATCAGTGAGCGAGAGGGGCCACCCCTCCACTTT. The chain has TRBV10-3 and TRBJ1-6; perhaps TRBD1 as D (5 bases). Trimming removed 2 bases from V and 11 bases from J, with 10 bases in between. Germline loops: CDR1 ENHRY, CDR2 SYGVKD. This CDR3 contains 13 residues.

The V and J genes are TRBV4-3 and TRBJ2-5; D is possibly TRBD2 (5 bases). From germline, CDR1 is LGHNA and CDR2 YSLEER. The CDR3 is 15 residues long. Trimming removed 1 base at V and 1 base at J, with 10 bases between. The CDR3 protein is CASSQVYAGQETQYF. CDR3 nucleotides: TGCGCCAGCAGCCAAGTATACGCGGGCCAAGAGACCCAGTACTTC.

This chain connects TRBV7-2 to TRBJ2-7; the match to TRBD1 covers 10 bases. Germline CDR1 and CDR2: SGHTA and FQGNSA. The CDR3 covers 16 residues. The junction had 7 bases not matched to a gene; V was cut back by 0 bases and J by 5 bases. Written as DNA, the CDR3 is TGTGCCAGCAGCTTAGCGCCCCGGACAGGGGGGGACGAGCAGTACTTC. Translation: CASSLAPRTGGDEQYF. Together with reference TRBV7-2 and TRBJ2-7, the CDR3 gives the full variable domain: GAGVSQSPSNKVTEKGKDVELRCDPISGHTALYWYRQSLGQGLEFLIYFQGNSAPDKSGLPSDRFSAERTGGSVSTLTIQRTQQEDSAVYLCASSLAPRTGGDEQYFGPGTRLTVT.

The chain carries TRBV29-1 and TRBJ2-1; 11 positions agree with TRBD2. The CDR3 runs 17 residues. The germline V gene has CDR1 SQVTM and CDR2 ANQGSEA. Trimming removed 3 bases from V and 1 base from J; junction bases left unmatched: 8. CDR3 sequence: CSVDSLAGGGSYNEQFF. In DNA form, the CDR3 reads TGCAGCGTTGATAGTCTAGCGGGGGGTGGATCCTACAATGAGCAGTTCTTC.

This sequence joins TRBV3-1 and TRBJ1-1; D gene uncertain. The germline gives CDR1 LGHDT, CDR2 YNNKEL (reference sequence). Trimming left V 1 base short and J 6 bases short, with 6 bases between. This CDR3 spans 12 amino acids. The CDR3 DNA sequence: TGTGCCAGCAGCCAAGGGACGCCTGAAGCTTTCTTT. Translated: CASSQGTPEAFF. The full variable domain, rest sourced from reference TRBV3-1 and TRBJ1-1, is DTAVSQTPKYLVTQMGNDKSIKCEQNLGHDTMYWYKQDSKKFLKIMFSYNNKELIINETVPNRFSPKSPDKAHLNLHINSLELGDSAVYFCASSQGTPEAFFGQGTRLTVV.

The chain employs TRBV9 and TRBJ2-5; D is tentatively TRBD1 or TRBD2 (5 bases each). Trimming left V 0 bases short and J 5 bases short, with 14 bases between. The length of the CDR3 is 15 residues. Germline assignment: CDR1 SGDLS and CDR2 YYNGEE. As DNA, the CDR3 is TGTGCCAGCAGCGTAGGAGAGGGCAGGGCGGAGACCCAGTACTTC. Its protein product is CASSVGEGRAETQYF.

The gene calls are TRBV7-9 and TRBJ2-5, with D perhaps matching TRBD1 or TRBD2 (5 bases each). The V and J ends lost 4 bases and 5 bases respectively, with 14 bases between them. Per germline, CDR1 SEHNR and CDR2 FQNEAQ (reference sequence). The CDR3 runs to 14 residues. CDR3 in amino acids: CASSSGTNRETQYF. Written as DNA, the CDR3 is TGTGCCAGCAGCTCCGGGACCAACAGGGAGACCCAGTACTTC. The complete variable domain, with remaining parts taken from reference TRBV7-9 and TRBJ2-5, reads DTGVSQNPRHKITKRGQNVTFRCDPISEHNRLYWYRQTLGQGPEFLTYFQNEAQLEKSRLLSDRFSAERPKGSFSTLEIQRTEQGDSAMYLCASSSGTNRETQYFGPGTRLLVL.

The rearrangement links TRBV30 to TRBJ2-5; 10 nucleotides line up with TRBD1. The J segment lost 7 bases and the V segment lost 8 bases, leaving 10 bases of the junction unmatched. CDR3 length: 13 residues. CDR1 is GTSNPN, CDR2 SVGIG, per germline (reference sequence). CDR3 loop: CAGTRTGGGTQYF. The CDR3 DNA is TGTGCCGGGACTCGGACAGGGGGAGGGACCCAGTACTTC.

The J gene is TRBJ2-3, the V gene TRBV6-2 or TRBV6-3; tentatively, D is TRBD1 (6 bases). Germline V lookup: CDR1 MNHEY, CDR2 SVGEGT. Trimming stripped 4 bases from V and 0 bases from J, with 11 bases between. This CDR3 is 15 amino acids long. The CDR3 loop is CASSLTGLSTDTQYF. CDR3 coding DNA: TGTGCCAGCAGTTTAACAGGGTTGAGCACAGATACGCAGTATTTT.

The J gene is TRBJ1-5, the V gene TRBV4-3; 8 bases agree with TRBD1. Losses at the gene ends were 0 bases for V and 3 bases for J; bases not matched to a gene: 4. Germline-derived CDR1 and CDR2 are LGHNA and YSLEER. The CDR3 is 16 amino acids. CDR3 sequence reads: CASSQDRTGYNQPQHF. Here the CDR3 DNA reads TGCGCCAGCAGCCAAGATCGGACAGGGTACAATCAGCCCCAGCATTTT.

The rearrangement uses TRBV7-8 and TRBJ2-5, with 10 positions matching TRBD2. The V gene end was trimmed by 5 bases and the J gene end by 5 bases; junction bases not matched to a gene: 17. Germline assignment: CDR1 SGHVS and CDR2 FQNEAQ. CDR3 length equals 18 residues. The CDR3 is CASSQPTGLAGVVETQYF. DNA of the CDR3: TGTGCCAGCAGCCAACCCACGGGGCTAGCGGGGGTTGTTGAGACCCAGTACTTC.

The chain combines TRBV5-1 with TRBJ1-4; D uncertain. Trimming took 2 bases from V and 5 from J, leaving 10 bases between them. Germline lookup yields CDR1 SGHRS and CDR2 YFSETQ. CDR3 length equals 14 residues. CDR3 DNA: TGCGCCAGCAGCTTTAACCGGCAAAATGAAAAACTGTTTTTT. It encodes CASSFNRQNEKLFF.